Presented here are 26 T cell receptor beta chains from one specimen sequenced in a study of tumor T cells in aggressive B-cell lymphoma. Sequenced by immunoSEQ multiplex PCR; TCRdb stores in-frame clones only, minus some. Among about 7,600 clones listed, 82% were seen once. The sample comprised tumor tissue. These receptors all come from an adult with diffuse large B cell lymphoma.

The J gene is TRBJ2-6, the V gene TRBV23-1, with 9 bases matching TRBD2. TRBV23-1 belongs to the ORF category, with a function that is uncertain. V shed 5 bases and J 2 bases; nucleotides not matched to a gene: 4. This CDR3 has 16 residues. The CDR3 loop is CASSLAGEPGANVLTF. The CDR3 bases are TGCGCCAGCAGTTTAGCGGGAGAACCTGGGGCCAACGTCCTGACTTTC.

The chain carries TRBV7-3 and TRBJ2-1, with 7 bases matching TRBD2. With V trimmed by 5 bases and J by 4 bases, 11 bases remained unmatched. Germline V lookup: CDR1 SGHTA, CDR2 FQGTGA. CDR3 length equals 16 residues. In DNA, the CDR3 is TGTGCCAGCAGCACCAACGGTGGCGGGAGTTACAATGAGCAGTTCTTC. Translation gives CASSTNGGGSYNEQFF.

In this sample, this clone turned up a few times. In DNA, the CDR3 is TGTGCCAGCACCCTCTTCCGGGACAGTCCTTACGAGCAGTACTTC. Protein product: CASTLFRDSPYEQYF. This chain uses TRBV28 with TRBJ2-7; 7 bases line up with TRBD1. The germline gives CDR1 MDHEN, CDR2 SYDVKM. The V gene end was trimmed by 7 bases and the J gene end by 4 bases; junction bases not matched to a gene: 13. This CDR3 comprises 15 residues.

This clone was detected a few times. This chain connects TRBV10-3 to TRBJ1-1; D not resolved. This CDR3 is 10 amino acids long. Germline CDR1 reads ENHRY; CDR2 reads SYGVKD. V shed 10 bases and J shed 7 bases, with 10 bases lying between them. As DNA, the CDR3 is TGTGCCACCGGAGGCAGTGAAGCTTTCTTT. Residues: CATGGSEAFF.

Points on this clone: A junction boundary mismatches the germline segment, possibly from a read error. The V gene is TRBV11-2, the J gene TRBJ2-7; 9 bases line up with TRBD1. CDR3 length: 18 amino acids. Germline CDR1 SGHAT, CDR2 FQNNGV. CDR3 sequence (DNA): TGTGCCAACAGCTTAGAATTCGGACAGGGGACGGTGGCGAGCGAGCAGTACTTC. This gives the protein CANSLEFGQGTVASEQYF.

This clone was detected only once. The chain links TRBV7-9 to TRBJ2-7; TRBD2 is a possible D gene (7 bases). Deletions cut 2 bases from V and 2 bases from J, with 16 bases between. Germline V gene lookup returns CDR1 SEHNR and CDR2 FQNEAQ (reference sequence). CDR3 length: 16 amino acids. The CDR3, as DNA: TGTGCCAGCAGCTTATCATCCGGGGGGCCCACCTACGAGCAGTACTTC. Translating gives CASSLSSGGPTYEQYF. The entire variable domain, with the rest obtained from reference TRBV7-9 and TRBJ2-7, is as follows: DTGVSQNPRHKITKRGQNVTFRCDPISEHNRLYWYRQTLGQGPEFLTYFQNEAQLEKSRLLSDRFSAERPKGSFSTLEIQRTEQGDSAMYLCASSLSSGGPTYEQYFGPGTRLTVT.

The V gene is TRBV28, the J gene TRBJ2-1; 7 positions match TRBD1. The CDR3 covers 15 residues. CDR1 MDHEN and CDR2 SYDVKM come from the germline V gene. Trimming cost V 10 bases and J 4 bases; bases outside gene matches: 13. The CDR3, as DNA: TGTGCCAACAGACCCGGGACAGTCTCTTACAATGAGCAGTTCTTC. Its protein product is CANRPGTVSYNEQFF.

The CDR3 DNA reads as TGTGCCAGTAGTATAGCAGCGGGGTCCTACGAGCAGTACGTC. Amino acids: CASSIAAGSYEQYV. J is TRBJ2-7 and V is TRBV19; 7 bases match TRBD2. The junction had 1 base not matched to a gene; V was cut back by 1 base and J by 1 base. The germline gives CDR1 LNHDA, CDR2 SQIVND (reference sequence). The CDR3 has 14 amino acids.

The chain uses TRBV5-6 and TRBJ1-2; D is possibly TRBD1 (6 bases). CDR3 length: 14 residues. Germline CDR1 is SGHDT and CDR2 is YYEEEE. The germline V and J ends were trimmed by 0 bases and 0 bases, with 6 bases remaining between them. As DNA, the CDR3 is TGTGCCAGCAGCTTGGAGGGGGCTAACTATGGCTACACCTTC. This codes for CASSLEGANYGYTF.

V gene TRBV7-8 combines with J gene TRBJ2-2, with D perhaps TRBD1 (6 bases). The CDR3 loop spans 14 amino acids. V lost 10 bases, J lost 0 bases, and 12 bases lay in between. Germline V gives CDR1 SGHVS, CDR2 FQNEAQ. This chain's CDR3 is CAILGQTNTGELFF. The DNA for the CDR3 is TGTGCCATCCTAGGACAGACGAACACCGGGGAGCTGTTTTTT.

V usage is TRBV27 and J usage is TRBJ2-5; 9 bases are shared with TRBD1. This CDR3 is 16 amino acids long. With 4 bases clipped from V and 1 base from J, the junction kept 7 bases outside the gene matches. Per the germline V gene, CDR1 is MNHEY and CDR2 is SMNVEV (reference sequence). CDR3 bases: TGTGCCAGCAGTTCCCGGACAGGGGCCCGCCAAGAGACCCAGTACTTC. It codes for CASSSRTGARQETQYF.

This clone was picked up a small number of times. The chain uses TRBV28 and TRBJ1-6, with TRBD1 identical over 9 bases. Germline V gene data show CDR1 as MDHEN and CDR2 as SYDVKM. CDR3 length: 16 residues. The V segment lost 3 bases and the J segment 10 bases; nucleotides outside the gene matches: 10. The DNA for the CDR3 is TGTGCCAGCAGTTTTAGTGGGGACAGGGTTGACTCACCCCTCCACTTT. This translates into CASSFSGDRVDSPLHF. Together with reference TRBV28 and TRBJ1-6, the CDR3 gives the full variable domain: DVKVTQSSRYLVKRTGEKVFLECVQDMDHENMFWYRQDPGLGLRLIYFSYDVKMKEKGDIPEGYSVSREKKERFSLILESASTNQTSMYLCASSFSGDRVDSPLHFGNGTRLTVT.

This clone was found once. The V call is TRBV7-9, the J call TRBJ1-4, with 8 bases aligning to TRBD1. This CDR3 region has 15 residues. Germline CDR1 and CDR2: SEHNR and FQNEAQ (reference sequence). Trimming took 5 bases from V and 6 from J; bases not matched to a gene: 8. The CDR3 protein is CASSPPGQVHEKLFF. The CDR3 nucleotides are TGTGCCAGCAGCCCTCCGGGACAGGTCCATGAAAAACTGTTTTTT. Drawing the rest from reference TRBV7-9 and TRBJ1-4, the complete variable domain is DTGVSQNPRHKITKRGQNVTFRCDPISEHNRLYWYRQTLGQGPEFLTYFQNEAQLEKSRLLSDRFSAERPKGSFSTLEIQRTEQGDSAMYLCASSPPGQVHEKLFFGSGTQLSVL.

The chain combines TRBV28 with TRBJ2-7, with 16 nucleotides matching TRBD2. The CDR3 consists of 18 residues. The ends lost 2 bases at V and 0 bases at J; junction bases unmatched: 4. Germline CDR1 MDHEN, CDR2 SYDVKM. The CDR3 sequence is CASSLPGLAGGPSYEQYF. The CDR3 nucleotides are TGTGCCAGCAGTTTACCGGGACTAGCGGGAGGGCCCTCCTACGAGCAGTACTTC.

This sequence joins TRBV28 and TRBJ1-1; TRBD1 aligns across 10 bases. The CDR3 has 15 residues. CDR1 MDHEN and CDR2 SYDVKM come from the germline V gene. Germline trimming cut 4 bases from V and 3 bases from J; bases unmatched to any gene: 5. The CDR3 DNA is TGTGCCAGCAGTTCCCTCGGGACAGGGGACACTGAAGCTTTCTTT. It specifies CASSSLGTGDTEAFF.

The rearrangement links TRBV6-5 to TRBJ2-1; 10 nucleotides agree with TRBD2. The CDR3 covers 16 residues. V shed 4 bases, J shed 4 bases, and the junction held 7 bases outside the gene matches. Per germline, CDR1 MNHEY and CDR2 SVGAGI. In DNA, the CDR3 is TGTGCCAGCAGTTCCCCGGGACTAGCGCCTTACAATGAGCAGTTCTTC. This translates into CASSSPGLAPYNEQFF.

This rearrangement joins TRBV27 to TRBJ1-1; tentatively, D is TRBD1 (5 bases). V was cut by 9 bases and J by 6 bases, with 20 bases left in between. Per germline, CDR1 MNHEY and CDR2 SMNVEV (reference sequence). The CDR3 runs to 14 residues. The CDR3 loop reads CASTKAAGVAEAFF. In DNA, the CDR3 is TGTGCCAGTACCAAGGCGGCGGGGGTGGCTGAAGCTTTCTTT.

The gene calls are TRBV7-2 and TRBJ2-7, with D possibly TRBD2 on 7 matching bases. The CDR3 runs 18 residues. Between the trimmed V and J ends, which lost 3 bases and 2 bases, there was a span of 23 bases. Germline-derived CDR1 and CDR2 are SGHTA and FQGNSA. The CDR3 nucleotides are TGTGCCAGCAGCTTGACCCCGGAGGGGGGGCATTTCACCTACGAGCAGTACGTC. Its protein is CASSLTPEGGHFTYEQYV.

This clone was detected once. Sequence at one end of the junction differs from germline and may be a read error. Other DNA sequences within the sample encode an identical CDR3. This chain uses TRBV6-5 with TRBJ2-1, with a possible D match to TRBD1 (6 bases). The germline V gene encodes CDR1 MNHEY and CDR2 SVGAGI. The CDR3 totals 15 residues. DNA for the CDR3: TGTGCCAGCACCGGCCCGGACAGCTCCTACAATGAGCAATTCTTC. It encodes CASTGPDSSYNEQFF.

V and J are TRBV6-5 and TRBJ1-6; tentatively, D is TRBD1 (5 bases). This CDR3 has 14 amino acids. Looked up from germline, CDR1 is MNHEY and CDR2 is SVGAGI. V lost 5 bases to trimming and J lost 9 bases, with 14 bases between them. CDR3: CASSLEFQGSPLHF. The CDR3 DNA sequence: TGTGCCAGCAGTCTCGAGTTTCAGGGTTCACCCCTCCACTTT.

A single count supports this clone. The CDR3 protein is CASSLLGVTGELFF. For the CDR3, the DNA is TGTGCCAGCAGCTTGTTAGGGGTAACCGGGGAGCTGTTTTTT. The J gene is TRBJ2-2, the V gene TRBV5-6, with a possible D match to TRBD1 (5 bases). Germline V gene data show CDR1 as SGHDT and CDR2 as YYEEEE. This CDR3 comprises 14 residues. Trimming removed 1 base at V and 5 bases at J, with 9 bases between.

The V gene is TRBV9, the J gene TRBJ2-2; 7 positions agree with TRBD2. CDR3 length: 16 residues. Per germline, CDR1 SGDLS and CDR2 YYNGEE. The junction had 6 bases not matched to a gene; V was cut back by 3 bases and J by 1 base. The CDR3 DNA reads TGTGCCAGCAGCGAGTGGGGGGGGATGAACACCGGGGAGCTGTTTTTT. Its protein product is CASSEWGGMNTGELFF.

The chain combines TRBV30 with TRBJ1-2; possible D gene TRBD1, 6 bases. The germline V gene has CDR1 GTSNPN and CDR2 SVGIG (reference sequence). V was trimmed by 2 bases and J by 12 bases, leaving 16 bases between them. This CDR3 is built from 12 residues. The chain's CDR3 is CAWSMATGPDTF. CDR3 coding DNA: TGTGCCTGGAGTATGGCGACAGGCCCGGACACCTTC.

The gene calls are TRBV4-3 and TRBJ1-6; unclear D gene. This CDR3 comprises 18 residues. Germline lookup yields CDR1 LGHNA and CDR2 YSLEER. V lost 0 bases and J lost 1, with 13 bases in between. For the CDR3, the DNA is TGCGCCAGCAGCCAAGATCGGAGCGAGAGTTCCTATAATTCACCCCTCCACTTT. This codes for CASSQDRSESSYNSPLHF.

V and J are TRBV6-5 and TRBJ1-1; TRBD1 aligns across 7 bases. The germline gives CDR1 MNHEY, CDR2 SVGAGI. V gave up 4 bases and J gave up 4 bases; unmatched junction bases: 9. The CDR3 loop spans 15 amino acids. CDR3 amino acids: CASSSLPTGSTEAFF. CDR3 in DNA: TGTGCCAGCAGTTCCCTCCCGACAGGGAGCACTGAAGCTTTCTTT.

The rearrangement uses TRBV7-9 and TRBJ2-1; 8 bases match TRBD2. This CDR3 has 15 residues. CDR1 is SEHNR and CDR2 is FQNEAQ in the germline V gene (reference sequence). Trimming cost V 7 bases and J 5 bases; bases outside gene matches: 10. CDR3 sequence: CASNPIAGLHNEQFF. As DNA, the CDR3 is TGTGCCAGCAACCCCATAGCGGGGCTTCACAATGAGCAGTTCTTC.